What follows are 9 T cell receptor beta chains derived from one specimen sequenced in a study of CD8+CD57+ T cells in acquired aplastic anemia. TCR beta VDJ and CDR3 were profiled, and genomic DNA was the template. MiXCR, applied by TCRdb to the reads, yields one record per CDR3 protein. The sample holds hundreds of thousands of distinct CDR3 sequences; about half are singletons and the top ten take just under 20%. It was patients with CD8+CD57+ cell expansion by flow cytometry who were chosen for sequencing. The specimen sequenced was sorted CD4+, CD8+, or CD8+CD57+ T cells (not recorded which) from PBMCs. Receptor source: a human donor with aplastic anemia.

This clonotype has ten or more counts. The V gene is TRBV19, the J gene TRBJ1-6; 7 bases match TRBD1. V lost 6 bases, J lost 4 bases, and 6 bases stayed unmatched. The CDR3 has 15 residues. Germline V gene lookup returns CDR1 LNHDA and CDR2 SQIVND (reference sequence). This CDR3 reads CASRPGTAYNSPLHF. The CDR3 nucleotides are TGTGCCAGTAGACCCGGGACAGCATATAATTCACCCCTCCACTTT.

Details on this clonotype: One junction end does not reproduce the germline sequence, and a read error may be involved. The V gene is TRBV15, the J gene TRBJ1-2; 9 bases are shared with TRBD1. Germline CDR1 LNHNV, CDR2 YYDKDF (reference sequence). The CDR3 contains 15 residues. This CDR3 reads CATSSWADRGTGYAF. As DNA, the CDR3 is TGTGCCACCAGCAGTTGGGCGGACAGGGGCACGGGCTACGCCTTC.

This chain links TRBV2 with TRBJ2-2; D is undetermined. Trimming removed 1 base from V and 7 bases from J, with 4 bases in between. This CDR3 contains 12 residues. Germline V lookup: CDR1 SNHLY, CDR2 FYNNEI. CDR3 loop: CASSEELGELFF. The CDR3, as DNA: TGTGCCAGCAGTGAAGAACTCGGGGAGCTGTTTTTT.

This clonotype was observed at least ten times. V usage is TRBV7-2 and J usage is TRBJ1-2, with 7 nucleotides matching TRBD1. The CDR3 is made up of 13 amino acids. J gave up 3 bases and V 11 bases, and 9 bases lay outside the gene matches. From germline, CDR1 is SGHTA and CDR2 FQGNSA. The CDR3 reads CAPGQRLYYGYTF. The CDR3, as DNA: TGTGCCCCGGGACAGCGCCTCTACTATGGCTACACCTTC.

As regards this clonotype: The junction and the germline gene differ at one end; a read error may be behind it. J is TRBJ2-7 and V is TRBV7-8; 7 bases align to TRBD1. This CDR3 has 14 amino acids. Looked up from germline, CDR1 is SGHVS and CDR2 is FQNEAQ. CDR3 in amino acids: CASSAPGQFDERYF. The CDR3 bases are TGTGCCAGCAGCGCCCCGGGACAGTTTGACGAGCGGTACTTC.

This clonotype was observed many times. V gene TRBV19 combines with J gene TRBJ1-1; D uncertain. Trimming shortened V by 5 bases and J by 1 base, and 11 bases separated the two germline ends. Looked up from germline, CDR1 is LNHDA and CDR2 is SQIVND (reference sequence). The length of the CDR3 is 14 residues. CDR3 DNA: TGTGCCAGTAGTCTCCGGACCCAGAACACTGAAGCTTTCTTT. Translating it yields CASSLRTQNTEAFF.

The CDR3 nucleotides are TGTGCCAGCAGCCCCCCCGGGAACCCCTACGAGCAGTACTTC. Translation: CASSPPGNPYEQYF. The chain employs TRBV7-3 and TRBJ2-7, with D maybe TRBD2 (5 bases). CDR3 length: 14 amino acids. CDR1 SGHTA and CDR2 FQGTGA come from the germline V gene. V lost 5 bases, J lost 2 bases, and 13 bases lay in between.

The chain has TRBV10-3 and TRBJ1-1, with 12 bases matching TRBD1. CDR3 size: 15 residues. Germline V lookup: CDR1 ENHRY, CDR2 SYGVKD. Unmatched junction bases numbered 6, after V lost 5 bases and J lost 5 bases. The CDR3 DNA follows: TGTGCCATCAGTACCGGGACAGGGGGCAGGACTGAAGCTTTCTTT. It is translated as CAISTGTGGRTEAFF.

This clonotype has just a few counts. A single base separates this from a much larger clone, so it may be a read error. No conserved phenylalanine or tryptophan is present at the end of the CDR3, so a read error is the likely explanation. The chain couples TRBV19 to TRBJ2-7; D is perhaps TRBD1 (5 bases). The CDR3 covers 13 residues. Trimming stripped 4 bases from V and 3 bases from J, with 10 bases between. Per the germline V gene, CDR1 is LNHDA and CDR2 is SQIVND (reference sequence). CDR3 sequence: CASSRTTFYEQYS. The CDR3 coding sequence is TGTGCCAGTAGTAGGACAACTTTCTACGAGCAGTACTCC.